Shown below are 12 T cell receptor beta chains from a single sample sequenced in a study of shared clonotypes between healthy human individuals. Clones were read by immunoSEQ multiplex PCR, and TCRdb kept only the in-frame ones, dropping some. The sample includes fewer than 3 million clones, under 95% of them seen just once. The sequencing input was naive CD4+ T cells from PBMCs. Regarding subset: CD45RA+ positively selected. These receptors came from a man between 18 and 29 years old in good health. Some clones in this sample may be carry-over from other donors' samples.

As to this clone: This same CDR3 is encoded by further DNA sequences in the sample. The J gene is TRBJ1-2, the V gene TRBV6-5, with D hard to call. With 0 bases removed from V and 4 bases from J, the gap between germline ends came to 3 bases. In germline, CDR1 is MNHEY, CDR2 SVGAGI. The CDR3 loop spans 12 amino acids. The CDR3 DNA is TGTGCCAGCAGTTACTCTGGCTATGGCTACACCTTC. Translated, it gives CASSYSGYGYTF.

The rearrangement links TRBV11-1 to TRBJ2-2; D gene uncertain. CDR1 and CDR2 from the germline V gene are SGHAT and FQDESV (reference sequence). The V end was cut by 2 bases, the J end by 0 bases, with 7 bases between. CDR3 length equals 15 residues. This CDR3 is CASSLWAANTGELFF. The CDR3 DNA reads TGTGCCAGCAGCTTATGGGCAGCGAACACCGGGGAGCTGTTTTTT.

The J gene is TRBJ2-2, the V gene TRBV5-1; D not resolved. Between the trimmed V and J ends, which lost 4 bases and 4 bases, there was a span of 17 bases. This CDR3 is 16 amino acids long. From germline, CDR1 is SGHRS and CDR2 YFSETQ. CDR3 in DNA: TGCGCCAGCAGCGAAAGACCGACCATCTCCACCGGGGAGCTGTTTTTT. This translates into CASSERPTISTGELFF.

The sample holds a few counts of this clone. The genes are TRBV7-2 and TRBJ2-3; D call uncertain. CDR3 size: 12 residues. Trimming left V 3 bases short and J 1 base short, with 2 bases between. Germline CDR1 SGHTA, CDR2 FQGNSA. As DNA, the CDR3 is TGTGCCAGCAGCTTTGGCACAGATACGCAGTATTTT. Amino acid sequence: CASSFGTDTQYF.

The rearrangement joins TRBV5-1 to TRBJ2-1, with TRBD1 matching 8 bases. CDR3 length: 16 residues. The junction had 2 bases not matched to a gene; V was cut back by 0 bases and J by 0 bases. Per the germline V gene, CDR1 is SGHRS and CDR2 is YFSETQ. DNA of the CDR3: TGCGCCAGCAGCTTGGAGGGACAGGTCTCCTACAATGAGCAGTTCTTC. Translating it yields CASSLEGQVSYNEQFF. The full variable domain, in which reference TRBV5-1 and TRBJ2-1 provide the parts outside the CDR3, is KAGVTQTPRYLIKTRGQQVTLSCSPISGHRSVSWYQQTPGQGLQFLFEYFSETQRNKGNFPGRFSGRQFSNSRSEMNVSTLELGDSALYLCASSLEGQVSYNEQFFGPGTRLTVL.

The chain couples TRBV7-1 to TRBJ1-1; the D gene is possibly TRBD1 (5 bases). TRBV7-1 counts as an open reading frame of uncertain function. There are 17 residues in the CDR3. V lost 6 bases and J lost 0, with 20 bases in between. The CDR3 is CASSPDSNRSMNTEAFF. The CDR3 nucleotides are TGTGCCAGCAGTCCAGACAGCAACCGCTCCATGAACACTGAAGCTTTCTTT.

On this clone itself: Other DNA sequences within the sample encode an identical CDR3. The CDR3 coding sequence is TGTGCCAGCAGCTCCCCTACAGATACGCAGTATTTT. It is translated as CASSSPTDTQYF. The chain employs TRBV28 and TRBJ2-3; no definite D call. With 6 bases removed from V and 3 bases from J, the gap between germline ends came to 7 bases. This CDR3 has 12 amino acids. Germline CDR1 and CDR2: MDHEN and SYDVKM.

The V and J genes are TRBV18 and TRBJ2-7, with D unclear. With 0 bases removed from V and 6 bases from J, the gap between germline ends came to 12 bases. The CDR3 totals 14 residues. Germline CDR1 and CDR2: KGHSH and LQKENI. CDR3 sequence (DNA): TGTGCCAGCTCACCACCGGTTAATTCGGGCGAGCAGTACTTC. Protein sequence: CASSPPVNSGEQYF.

The gene calls are TRBV21-1 and TRBJ2-7. TRBV21-1 is a pseudogene. CDR3 length: 16 residues. CDR3 in amino acids: CASSKAEGMGSYEQYF. The CDR3 DNA reads as TGTGCCAGCAGCAAAGCGGAAGGGATGGGTTCCTACGAGCAGTACTTC.

Points on this clone: The same CDR3 also results from other DNA sequences found in this sample. The chain couples TRBV28 to TRBJ1-1; tentatively, D is TRBD1 (6 bases). Germline assignment: CDR1 MDHEN and CDR2 SYDVKM. The CDR3 consists of 13 residues. Trimming left V 5 bases short and J 2 bases short, with 9 bases between. CDR3 protein: CASSLGGNTEAFF. CDR3 DNA: TGTGCCAGCAGTCTAGGGGGTAACACTGAAGCTTTCTTT.

The V call is TRBV7-7, the J call TRBJ2-1, with TRBD2 identical over 10 bases. This CDR3 has 15 residues. The V and J ends lost 3 bases and 4 bases, in that order; junction bases with no gene match: 3. The germline V gene encodes CDR1 SSHAT and CDR2 FNYEAQ (reference sequence). CDR3 in amino acids: CASSFGLADYNEQFF. The CDR3 nucleotides read TGTGCCAGCAGCTTCGGACTAGCGGATTACAATGAGCAGTTCTTC.

The chain employs TRBV5-1 and TRBJ2-3; 14 bases are a match to TRBD2. The J segment lost 4 bases and the V segment lost 4 bases, leaving 5 bases of the junction unmatched. Per germline, CDR1 SGHRS and CDR2 YFSETQ. The length of the CDR3 is 16 residues. The CDR3, as DNA: TGCGCCAGCAGCACCGGACTAGCGGGAGGTCCAGATACGCAGTATTTT. Translation gives CASSTGLAGGPDTQYF.